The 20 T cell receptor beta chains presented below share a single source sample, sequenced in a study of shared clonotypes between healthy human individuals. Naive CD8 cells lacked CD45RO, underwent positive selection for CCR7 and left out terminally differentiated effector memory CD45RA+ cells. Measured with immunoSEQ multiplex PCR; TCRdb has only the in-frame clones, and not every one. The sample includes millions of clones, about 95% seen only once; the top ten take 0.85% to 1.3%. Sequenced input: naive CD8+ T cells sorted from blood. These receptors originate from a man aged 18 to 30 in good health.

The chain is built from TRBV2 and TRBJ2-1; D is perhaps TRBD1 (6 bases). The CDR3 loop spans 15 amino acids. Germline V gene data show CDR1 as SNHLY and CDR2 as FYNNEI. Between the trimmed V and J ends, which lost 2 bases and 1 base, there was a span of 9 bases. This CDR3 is CASSERQGSYNEQFF. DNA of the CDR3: TGTGCCAGCAGTGAAAGGCAGGGGTCCTACAATGAGCAGTTCTTC.

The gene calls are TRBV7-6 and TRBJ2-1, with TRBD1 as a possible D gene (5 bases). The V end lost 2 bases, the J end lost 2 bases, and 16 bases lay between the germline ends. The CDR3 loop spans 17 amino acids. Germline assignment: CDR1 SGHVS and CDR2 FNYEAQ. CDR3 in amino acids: CASSLFGDSDPYNEQFF. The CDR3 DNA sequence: TGTGCCAGCAGCTTATTCGGCGACAGTGACCCCTACAATGAGCAGTTCTTC.

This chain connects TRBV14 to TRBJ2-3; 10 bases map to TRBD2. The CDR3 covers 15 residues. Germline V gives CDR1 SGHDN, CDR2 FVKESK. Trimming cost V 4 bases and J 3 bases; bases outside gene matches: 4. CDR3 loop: CASSLLAGVTDTQYF. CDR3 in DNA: TGTGCCAGCAGCCTTCTAGCGGGGGTTACAGATACGCAGTATTTT.

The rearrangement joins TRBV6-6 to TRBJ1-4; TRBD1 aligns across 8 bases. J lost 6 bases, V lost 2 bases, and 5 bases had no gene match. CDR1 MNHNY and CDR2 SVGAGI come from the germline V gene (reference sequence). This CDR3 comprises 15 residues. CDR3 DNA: TGTGCCAGCAGTTACACCCAGGGGGCGTATGAAAAACTGTTTTTT. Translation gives CASSYTQGAYEKLFF.

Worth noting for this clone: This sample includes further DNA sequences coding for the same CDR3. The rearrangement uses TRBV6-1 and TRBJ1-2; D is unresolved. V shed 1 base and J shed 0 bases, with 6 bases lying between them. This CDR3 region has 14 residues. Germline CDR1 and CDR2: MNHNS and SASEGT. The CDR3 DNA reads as TGTGCCAGCAGTGAAGGGGTCGCTAACTATGGCTACACCTTC. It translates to CASSEGVANYGYTF.

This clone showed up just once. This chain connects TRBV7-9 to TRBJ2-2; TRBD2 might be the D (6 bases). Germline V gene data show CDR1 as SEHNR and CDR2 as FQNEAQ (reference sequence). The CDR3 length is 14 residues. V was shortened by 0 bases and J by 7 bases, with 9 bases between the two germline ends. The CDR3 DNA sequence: TGTGCCAGCAGCTTAGCGCCTAGCGACGGGGAGCTGTTTTTT. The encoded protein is CASSLAPSDGELFF.

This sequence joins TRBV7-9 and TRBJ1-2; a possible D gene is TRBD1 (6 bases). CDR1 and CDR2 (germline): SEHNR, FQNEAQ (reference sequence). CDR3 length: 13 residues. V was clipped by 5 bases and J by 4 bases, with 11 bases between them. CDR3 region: CASSIRGAYGYTF. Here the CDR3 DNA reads TGTGCCAGCAGCATCCGGGGGGCCTATGGCTACACCTTC.

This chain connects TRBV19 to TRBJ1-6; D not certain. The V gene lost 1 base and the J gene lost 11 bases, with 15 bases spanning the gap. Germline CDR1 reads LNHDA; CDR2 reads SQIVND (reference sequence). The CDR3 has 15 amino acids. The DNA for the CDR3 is TGTGCCAGTAGTATAGGGGTTGGAGGTGATACACCCCTCCACTTT. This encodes CASSIGVGGDTPLHF.

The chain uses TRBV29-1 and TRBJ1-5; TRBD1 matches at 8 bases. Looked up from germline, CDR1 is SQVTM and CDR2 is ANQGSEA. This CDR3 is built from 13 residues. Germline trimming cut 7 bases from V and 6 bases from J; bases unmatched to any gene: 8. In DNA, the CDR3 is TGCAGCGCCGGGACAGGCTCTAGTCAGCCCCAGCATTTT. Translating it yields CSAGTGSSQPQHF. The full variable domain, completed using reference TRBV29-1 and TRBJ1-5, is SAVISQKPSRDICQRGTSLTIQCQVDSQVTMMFWYRQQPGQSLTLIATANQGSEATYESGFVIDKFPISRPNLTFSTLTVSNMSPEDSSIYLCSAGTGSSQPQHFGDGTRLSIL.

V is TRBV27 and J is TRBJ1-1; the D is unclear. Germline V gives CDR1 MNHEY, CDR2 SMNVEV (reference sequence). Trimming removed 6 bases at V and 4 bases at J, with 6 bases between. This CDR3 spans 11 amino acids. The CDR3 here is CASRTCTEAFF. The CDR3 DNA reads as TGTGCCAGCAGGACGTGCACTGAAGCTTTCTTT.

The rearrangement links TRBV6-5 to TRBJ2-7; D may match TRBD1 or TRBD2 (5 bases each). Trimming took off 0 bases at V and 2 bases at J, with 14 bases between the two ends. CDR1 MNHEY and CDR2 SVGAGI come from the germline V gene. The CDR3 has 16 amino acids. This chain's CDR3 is CASSYSGVGFAYEQYF. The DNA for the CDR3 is TGTGCCAGCAGTTACTCGGGGGTAGGGTTTGCCTACGAGCAGTACTTC.

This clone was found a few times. The CDR3 DNA follows: TGTGCCAGCAGCGTGACTAGCGGGAGTACCGGGGAGCTGTTTTTT. Its translation: CASSVTSGSTGELFF. The chain employs TRBV7-9 and TRBJ2-2; TRBD2 agrees at 12 bases. Germline V gives CDR1 SEHNR, CDR2 FQNEAQ (reference sequence). V dropped 5 bases and J dropped 5; count of bases not matched to a gene: 3. The CDR3 contains 15 residues.

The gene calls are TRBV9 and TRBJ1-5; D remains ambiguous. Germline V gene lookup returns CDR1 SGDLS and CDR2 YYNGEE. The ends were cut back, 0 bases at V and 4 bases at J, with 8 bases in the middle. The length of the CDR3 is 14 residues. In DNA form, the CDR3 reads TGTGCCAGCAGCGTAGCGGCAGAGAATCAGCCCCAGCATTTT. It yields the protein CASSVAAENQPQHF.

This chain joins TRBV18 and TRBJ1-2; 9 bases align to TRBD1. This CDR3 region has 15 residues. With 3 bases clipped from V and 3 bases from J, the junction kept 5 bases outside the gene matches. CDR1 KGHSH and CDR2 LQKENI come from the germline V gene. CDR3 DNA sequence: TGTGCCAGCTCACCCTCGACAGGGGGGGACTATGGCTACACCTTC. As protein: CASSPSTGGDYGYTF.

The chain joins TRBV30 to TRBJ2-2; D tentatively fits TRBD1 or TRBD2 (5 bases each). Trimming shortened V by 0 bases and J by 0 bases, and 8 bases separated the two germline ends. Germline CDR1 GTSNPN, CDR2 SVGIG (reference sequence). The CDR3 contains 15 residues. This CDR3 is CAWSVLGANTGELFF. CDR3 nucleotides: TGTGCCTGGAGTGTACTGGGGGCGAACACCGGGGAGCTGTTTTTT.

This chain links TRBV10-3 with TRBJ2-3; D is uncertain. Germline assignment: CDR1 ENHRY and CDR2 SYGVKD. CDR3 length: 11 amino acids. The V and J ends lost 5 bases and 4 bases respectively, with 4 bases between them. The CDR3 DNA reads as TGTGCCATCAGTATAGCAGATACGCAGTATTTT. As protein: CAISIADTQYF.

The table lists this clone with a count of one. CDR3 amino acids: CASSEFARDSSYEQYF. The CDR3 nucleotides are TGCGCCAGCAGTGAGTTCGCCCGGGACAGCTCCTACGAGCAGTACTTC. This chain uses TRBV10-1 with TRBJ2-7; 7 bases match TRBD1. The V gene's germline CDR1 is WNHNN and CDR2 SYGVQD (reference sequence). This CDR3 spans 16 amino acids. The ends lost 1 base at V and 0 bases at J; junction bases unmatched: 6.

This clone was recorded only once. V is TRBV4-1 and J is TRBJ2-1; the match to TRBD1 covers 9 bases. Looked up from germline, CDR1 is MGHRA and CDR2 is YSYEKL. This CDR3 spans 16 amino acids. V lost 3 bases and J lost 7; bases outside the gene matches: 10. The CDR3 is CASSQGTGGGQNEQFF. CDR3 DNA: TGCGCCAGCAGCCAGGGAACAGGGGGCGGACAAAATGAGCAGTTCTTC.

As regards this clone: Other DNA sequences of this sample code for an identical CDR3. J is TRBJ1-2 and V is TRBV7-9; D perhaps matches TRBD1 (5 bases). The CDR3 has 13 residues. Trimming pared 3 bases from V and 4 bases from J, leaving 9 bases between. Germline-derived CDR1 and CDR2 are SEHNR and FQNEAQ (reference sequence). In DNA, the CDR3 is TGTGCCAGCAGCTTTGACAGTCTCTATGGCTACACCTTC. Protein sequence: CASSFDSLYGYTF.

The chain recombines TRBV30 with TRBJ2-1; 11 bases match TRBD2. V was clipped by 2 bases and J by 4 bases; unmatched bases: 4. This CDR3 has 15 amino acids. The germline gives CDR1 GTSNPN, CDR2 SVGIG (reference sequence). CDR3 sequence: CAWSWVAGGYNEQFF. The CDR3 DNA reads TGTGCCTGGAGTTGGGTAGCGGGGGGGTACAATGAGCAGTTCTTC. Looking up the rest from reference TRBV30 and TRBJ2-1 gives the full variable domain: SQTIHQWPATLVQPVGSPLSLECTVEGTSNPNLYWYRQAAGRGLQLLFYSVGIGQISSEVPQNLSASRPQDRQFILSSKKLLLSDSGFYLCAWSWVAGGYNEQFFGPGTRLTVL.